These T cell receptor beta chains were read from a single sample in a study of T cells in Graves' hyperthyroidism and ophthalmopathy. TCRdb re-derived calls from the multiplex PCR reads in MiXCR, one entry per CDR3 protein. The sample carries 800,000 or so distinct CDR3 sequences, about 38% recorded once. Sequencing was carried out using blood. The origin of the receptors is a man younger than 30 with Graves' hyperthyroidism. Both conserved end residues are part of each CDR3. The D gene is left open where the match is weak. Size values are once, few and many counts, or a class for expanded clones, and some rows have none.

D gene	V gene	clone size	J gene	CDR3 protein	CDR3 DNA
TRBD1	TRBV5-4	NA	TRBJ2-5	CASSLGGTGVVGTQYF	TGTGCCAGCAGCTTGGGTGGGACAGGGGTGGTAGGGACCCAGTACTTC
NA	TRBV9	NA	TRBJ2-5	CASSPPHPGLESETQYF	TGTGCCAGCTCACCACCGCACCCGGGACTGGAGTCGGAGACCCAGTACTTC
NA	TRBV20-1	NA	TRBJ2-7	CSASDGRKSYEQYF	TGCAGTGCTAGTGACGGGCGAAAGTCCTACGAGCAGTACTTC
NA	TRBV25-1	NA	TRBJ2-2	CASSQNIRNTGELFF	TGTGCCAGCAGCCAGAATATACGGAACACCGGGGAGCTGTTTTTT
NA	TRBV6-6	many	TRBJ1-3	CASSNSGNTIYF	TGTGCCAGCAGCAACTCTGGAAACACCATATATTTT
NA	TRBV29-1	many	TRBJ2-6	CSAESEAGANVLTF	TGCAGCGCCGAGTCGGAAGCTGGGGCCAACGTCCTGACTTTC
NA	TRBV30	NA	TRBJ2-7	CAAYYGAYEQYF	TGTGCCGCATACTATGGAGCGTACGAGCAGTACTTC
TRBD1	TRBV7-2	NA	TRBJ2-5	CASSRGTGTQAQYF	TGTGCCAGCAGTCGCGGGACAGGGACGCAGGCCCAGTACTTC
TRBD1	TRBV12-3/TRBV12-4	few	TRBJ1-5	CASRAGAGGQPQHF	TGTGCCAGCAGGGCCGGGGCAGGGGGTCAGCCCCAGCATTTT
NA	TRBV7-9	many	TRBJ2-7	CASSSGGAGEQYF	TGTGCCAGCAGCTCCGGTGGGGCGGGTGAGCAGTACTTC
NA	TRBV5-1	NA	TRBJ2-5	CASSLGGPGVKETQYF	TGCGCCAGCAGCTTGGGGGGCCCAGGGGTTAAAGAGACCCAGTACTTC
NA	TRBV19	NA	TRBJ1-1	CASSIRGDTEAFF	TGTGCCAGTAGTATACGAGGGGATACTGAAGCTTTCTTT
TRBD2	TRBV29-1	many	TRBJ2-2	CSVGRENGELFF	TGCAGCGTTGGGCGGGAGAACGGGGAGCTGTTTTTT
TRBD2	TRBV4-1	NA	TRBJ2-7	CASSQLAGGFYEQYF	TGCGCCAGCAGCCAGCTAGCGGGAGGGTTCTACGAGCAGTACTTC
NA	TRBV7-2	many	TRBJ1-1	CASSLPTNTEAFF	TGTGCCAGCAGCTTACCCACAAACACTGAAGCTTTCTTT
NA	TRBV12-3/TRBV12-4	few	TRBJ1-3	CASSFGSPGNTIYF	TGTGCCAGCAGTTTCGGCTCTCCCGGAAACACCATATATTTT
NA	TRBV7-9	few	TRBJ1-5	CASSPEGSGQPQHF	TGTGCCAGCAGCCCAGAGGGGTCGGGACAGCCCCAGCATTTT
NA	TRBV5-1	many	TRBJ1-2	CASSSEPGYGYTF	TGCGCCAGCAGCTCCGAGCCTGGCTATGGCTACACCTTC
TRBD1	TRBV4-2	once	TRBJ2-7	CASSAYRGASYEQYF	TGTGCCAGCAGCGCCTACAGGGGGGCAAGCTACGAGCAGTACTTC
TRBD1	TRBV2	many	TRBJ1-2	CASSAAATGGNYGYTF	TGTGCCAGCAGTGCTGCCGCGACAGGGGGAAACTATGGCTACACCTTC
NA	TRBV19	NA	TRBJ1-1	CASSPPSPGVNTEAFF	TGTGCCAGCTCACCACCGAGCCCGGGGGTGAACACTGAAGCTTTCTTT
TRBD2	TRBV20-1	NA	TRBJ2-5	CSAPLPSGRARETQYF	TGCAGTGCCCCTCTCCCTAGCGGGAGGGCCCGGGAGACCCAGTACTTC
TRBD1	TRBV29-1	NA	TRBJ1-2	CSVTGTGAGYTF	TGCAGCGTTACCGGGACAGGGGCCGGCTACACCTTC
NA	TRBV7-3	NA	TRBJ2-6	CASSVGSSGANVLTF	TGTGCCAGCAGCGTTGGATCCTCTGGGGCCAACGTCCTGACTTTC
NA	TRBV6-1	medium-sized	TRBJ2-2	CASSGRIGELFF	TGTGCCAGCAGTGGTCGGATCGGGGAGCTGTTTTTT
NA	TRBV29-1	many	TRBJ1-3	CSVGKGTTGNTIYF	TGCAGCGTTGGAAAGGGGACTACTGGAAACACCATATATTTT
TRBD1	TRBV7-2	few	TRBJ1-1	CASSPWTGGDTEAFF	TGTGCCAGCAGCCCGTGGACAGGCGGAGACACTGAAGCTTTCTTT
NA	TRBV19	NA	TRBJ1-2	CASRDPRDGYGYTF	TGTGCCAGTAGAGACCCCCGGGACGGCTATGGCTACACCTTC
TRBD2	TRBV15	many	TRBJ2-7	CATSSVTSGGGEQYF	TGTGCCACCAGCAGTGTCACTAGCGGGGGTGGAGAGCAGTACTTC
NA	TRBV6-1	few	TRBJ1-5	CASSERILAQHF	TGTGCCAGCAGTGAAAGGATCTTAGCCCAGCATTTT
NA	TRBV7-2	few	TRBJ2-7	CASSLALPEAYEQYF	TGTGCCAGCAGCTTAGCCCTACCAGAGGCCTACGAGCAGTACTTC
NA	TRBV10-3	few	TRBJ1-2	CAISEAGHYGYTF	TGTGCCATCAGTGAAGCAGGCCACTATGGCTACACCTTC
NA	TRBV20-1	NA	TRBJ2-2	CSARDRWQGELFF	TGCAGTGCTAGAGATCGGTGGCAGGGGGAGCTGTTTTTT
NA	TRBV6-5	NA	TRBJ1-3	CASSYSGETVGNTIYF	TGTGCCAGCAGTTACTCCGGGGAAACAGTTGGAAACACCATATATTTT